The 30 T cell receptor beta chains in this list originate from one sample, sequenced in a study of blood T cell repertoires in COVID-19. Assay used: immunoSEQ multiplex PCR; TCRdb lists only in-frame clones, some missing. The sample has about 150,000 clones; roughly 83% are singletons. The sequencing input was PBMCs or T cells enriched from blood (not recorded which). These receptors all come from a man aged 50 to 60 who had recovered from COVID-19.

This clone was counted a few times. V usage is TRBV19 and J usage is TRBJ1-5; 7 nucleotides align to TRBD1. V lost 5 bases and J lost 2; bases outside the gene matches: 6. The CDR3 consists of 15 residues. Germline V gene sequence: CDR1 LNHDA, CDR2 SQIVND (reference sequence). DNA of the CDR3: TGTGCCAGTAGTGAGGGGGCGGGTGGCAATCAGCCCCAGCATTTT. Translated: CASSEGAGGNQPQHF.

The genes are TRBV7-2 and TRBJ2-2, with 9 positions matching TRBD2. Trimming removed 6 bases from V and 2 bases from J; junction bases left unmatched: 4. Germline CDR1 SGHTA, CDR2 FQGNSA. This CDR3 comprises 15 residues. Here the CDR3 reads CASSATSGNTGELFF. The CDR3 nucleotides are TGTGCCAGCAGTGCGACTAGCGGCAACACCGGGGAGCTGTTTTTT.

This clone is a singleton in its sample. This CDR3 reads CASGSDPGDEKLFF. For the CDR3, the DNA is TGCGCCAGCGGGAGCGACCCCGGGGATGAAAAACTGTTTTTT. This chain links TRBV4-1 with TRBJ1-4; D not certain. This CDR3 has 14 amino acids. Germline V CDR1 and CDR2: MGHRA, YSYEKL. V lost 8 bases to trimming and J lost 6 bases, with 16 bases between them.

This clone was recorded only once. This chain connects TRBV11-2 to TRBJ1-3, with TRBD1 matching 7 bases. The CDR3 totals 16 residues. The germline V gene encodes CDR1 SGHAT and CDR2 FQNNGV. V dropped 1 base and J dropped 0; count of bases not matched to a gene: 3. The chain's CDR3 is CASSLVGQTSGNTIYF. In nucleotides, the CDR3 is TGTGCCAGCAGCTTAGTGGGACAGACCTCTGGAAACACCATATATTTT.

This clone was observed a single time. The CDR3 sequence: CASSERPDSPNEKLFF. CDR3 in DNA: TGTGCCAGCAGCGAACGACCCGACAGCCCAAATGAAAAACTGTTTTTT. This rearrangement joins TRBV9 to TRBJ1-4, with D possibly TRBD1 on 5 matching bases. Germline assignment: CDR1 SGDLS and CDR2 YYNGEE. Trimming removed 3 bases at V and 5 bases at J, with 17 bases between. The CDR3 spans 16 residues. The complete variable domain, with remaining parts taken from reference TRBV9 and TRBJ1-4, reads DSGVTQTPKHLITATGQRVTLRCSPRSGDLSVYWYQQSLDQGLQFLIQYYNGEERAKGNILERFSAQQFPDLHSELNLSSLELGDSALYFCASSERPDSPNEKLFFGSGTQLSVL.

The chain recombines TRBV4-3 with TRBJ1-2; no definite D call. Trimming shortened V by 4 bases and J by 7 bases, and 16 bases separated the two germline ends. The CDR3 is 14 residues long. The germline CDR1 and CDR2 sequences are LGHNA and YSLEER. In DNA form, the CDR3 reads TGCGCCAGCAGCCCACAGCGGAGGGAACGTGGCTACACCTTC. Protein sequence: CASSPQRRERGYTF.

This rearrangement joins TRBV25-1 to TRBJ2-5, with 9 bases lining up with TRBD1. J gave up 5 bases and V 5 bases, and 6 bases lay outside the gene matches. The CDR3 extends over 14 amino acids. In germline, CDR1 is MGHDK, CDR2 SYGVNS. The CDR3: CASSIQGARETQYF. The CDR3 coding sequence is TGTGCCAGCAGTATACAGGGGGCACGGGAGACCCAGTACTTC. The full variable domain, in which reference TRBV25-1 and TRBJ2-5 provide the parts outside the CDR3, is EADIYQTPRYLVIGTGKKITLECSQTMGHDKMYWYQQDPGMELHLIHYSYGVNSTEKGDLSSESTVSRIRTEHFPLTLESARPSHTSQYLCASSIQGARETQYFGPGTRLLVL.

This sequence joins TRBV6-2 or TRBV6-3 and TRBJ1-1, with D uncertain. Germline CDR1 MNHEY, CDR2 SVGEGT. V was cut by 5 bases and J by 1 base, with 11 bases left in between. This CDR3 is 14 amino acids long. Here the CDR3 DNA reads TGTGCCAGCAGTGTTTCGCGGGCGAACACTGAAGCTTTCTTT. Its translation: CASSVSRANTEAFF.

The chain employs TRBV6-5 and TRBJ1-6; 7 bases are shared with TRBD1. This CDR3 is built from 15 residues. In germline, CDR1 is MNHEY, CDR2 SVGAGI. V was pared by 2 bases and J by 9 bases, with 7 bases of the junction left unmatched. As DNA, the CDR3 is TGTGCCAGCAGTTACGGACAGGCAAGGGGTTCACCCCTCCACTTT. Its translation is CASSYGQARGSPLHF.

The chain has TRBV9 and TRBJ2-1; 8 bases align to TRBD2. There are 17 residues in the CDR3. After removal of 4 bases from V and 0 bases from J, the junction contained 9 bases not matched to a gene. CDR1 SGDLS and CDR2 YYNGEE come from the germline V gene. In nucleotides, the CDR3 is TGTGCCAGCAGCCCAAGACCCGGGGGGGCCTCCTACAATGAGCAGTTCTTC. Residues: CASSPRPGGASYNEQFF.

The chain recombines TRBV6-2 or TRBV6-3 with TRBJ2-7; 7 bases align to TRBD2. The CDR3 extends over 12 amino acids. The V and J ends lost 2 bases and 7 bases, in that order; junction bases with no gene match: 2. Germline loops: CDR1 MNHEY, CDR2 SVGEGT. The CDR3 is CASSYSGVEQYF. DNA of the CDR3: TGTGCCAGCAGTTACAGCGGGGTTGAGCAGTACTTC.

The V and J genes are TRBV19 and TRBJ2-1, with a tentative D call TRBD1 (6 bases). This CDR3 has 16 amino acids. V gave up 0 bases and J gave up 6 bases, with 15 bases separating them. Germline-derived CDR1 and CDR2 are LNHDA and SQIVND (reference sequence). The DNA for the CDR3 is TGTGCCAGTAGTATAGATCAGGGGTTTGGTGCCAATGAGCAGTTCTTC. Translation gives CASSIDQGFGANEQFF.

This sequence joins TRBV7-2 and TRBJ1-4; the match to TRBD1 covers 12 bases. CDR3 length equals 17 residues. Germline CDR1 SGHTA, CDR2 FQGNSA. The trim removed 3 bases at V and 3 bases at J, leaving 5 bases unmatched. CDR3 coding DNA: TGTGCCAGCAGCTTTACGGGACAGGGGGCGCCTAATGAAAAACTGTTTTTT. Amino acid sequence: CASSFTGQGAPNEKLFF.

The chain combines TRBV6-6 with TRBJ1-3; 8 nucleotides align to TRBD1. J gave up 0 bases and V 4 bases, and 5 bases lay outside the gene matches. Germline V gene lookup returns CDR1 MNHNY and CDR2 SVGAGI (reference sequence). This CDR3 is built from 16 residues. CDR3 DNA: TGTGCCAGCAGTTTAGACAGGGGCAACTCTGGAAACACCATATATTTT. Its translation is CASSLDRGNSGNTIYF.

The chain carries TRBV12-5 and TRBJ2-3; D is perhaps TRBD1 (7 bases). Germline CDR1 LGHNT, CDR2 FRNRAP. V gave up 6 bases and J gave up 4 bases, with 26 bases separating them. The CDR3 sequence is 18 residues long. For the CDR3, the DNA is TGTGCTAGTGGCCAGGGCAGGGGGGCGCGAGGGATATCAGATACGCAGTATTTT. Amino acids: CASGQGRGARGISDTQYF.

V is TRBV2 and J is TRBJ1-5, with TRBD1 matching 12 bases. Germline V lookup: CDR1 SNHLY, CDR2 FYNNEI. The J segment lost 2 bases and the V segment lost 6 bases, leaving 11 bases of the junction unmatched. CDR3 length equals 18 residues. The CDR3: CASRAYGTGGEGNQPQHF. In DNA, the CDR3 is TGTGCCAGCAGAGCCTACGGGACAGGGGGCGAAGGCAATCAGCCCCAGCATTTT.

V usage is TRBV7-2 and J usage is TRBJ2-2, with a possible D match to TRBD1 (5 bases). Between the trimmed V and J ends, which lost 4 bases and 6 bases, there was a span of 15 bases. The germline gives CDR1 SGHTA, CDR2 FQGNSA. The CDR3 spans 15 residues. CDR3 protein: CASSSNARGPGELFF. Written as DNA, the CDR3 is TGTGCCAGCAGCTCAAACGCTAGGGGCCCCGGGGAGCTGTTTTTT.

The chain combines TRBV3-1 (or the pseudogene TRBV3-2) with TRBJ2-7, with TRBD1 as a possible D gene (6 bases). The CDR3 covers 13 residues. Trimming removed 6 bases at V and 6 bases at J, with 15 bases between. Looked up from germline, CDR1 is LGHDT and CDR2 is YNNKEL (reference sequence). CDR3 protein: CASRRLGAPEQYF. CDR3 in DNA: TGTGCCAGCAGACGTTTGGGGGCGCCCGAGCAGTACTTC.

The chain has TRBV7-9 and TRBJ1-1; maybe TRBD1 (6 bases). Germline V lookup: CDR1 SEHNR, CDR2 FQNEAQ (reference sequence). V dropped 5 bases and J dropped 1 base, with 8 bases sitting between them. The CDR3 contains 13 residues. CDR3 in amino acids: CASSGQSNTEAFF. The CDR3 region has the DNA TGTGCCAGCAGCGGACAGTCGAACACTGAAGCTTTCTTT.

The J gene is TRBJ1-6, the V gene TRBV5-1, with 12 bases matching TRBD1. The CDR3 totals 17 residues. Germline CDR1 is SGHRS and CDR2 is YFSETQ. V gave up 4 bases and J gave up 2 bases; unmatched junction bases: 4. The DNA for the CDR3 is TGCGCCAGCAGCCAGGGACAGGGGGCCACCTATAATTCACCCCTCCACTTT. It yields the protein CASSQGQGATYNSPLHF. Together with reference TRBV5-1 and TRBJ1-6, the CDR3 gives the full variable domain: KAGVTQTPRYLIKTRGQQVTLSCSPISGHRSVSWYQQTPGQGLQFLFEYFSETQRNKGNFPGRFSGRQFSNSRSEMNVSTLELGDSALYLCASSQGQGATYNSPLHFGNGTRLTVT.

The J gene is TRBJ1-5, the V gene TRBV2, with 7 bases matching TRBD1. The V gene end was trimmed by 1 base and the J gene end by 1 base; junction bases not matched to a gene: 4. The V gene's germline CDR1 is SNHLY and CDR2 FYNNEI. The CDR3 is made up of 16 amino acids. The CDR3 sequence is CASSEVEGGSNQPQHF. The CDR3 bases are TGTGCCAGCAGTGAAGTCGAAGGGGGCAGCAATCAGCCCCAGCATTTT. Filled out from reference TRBV2 and TRBJ1-5, the complete variable domain reads EPEVTQTPSHQVTQMGQEVILRCVPISNHLYFYWYRQILGQKVEFLVSFYNNEISEKSEIFDDQFSVERPDGSNFTLKIRSTKLEDSAMYFCASSEVEGGSNQPQHFGDGTRLSIL.

This chain uses TRBV19 with TRBJ1-4; D not resolved. Between the trimmed V and J ends, which lost 9 bases and 8 bases, there was a span of 16 bases. Germline CDR1 is LNHDA and CDR2 is SQIVND (reference sequence). The CDR3 spans 13 residues. The chain's CDR3 is CARGLQVEEKLFF. In DNA, the CDR3 is TGTGCCAGGGGCCTTCAGGTGGAAGAAAAACTGTTTTTT. The entire variable domain, with the rest obtained from reference TRBV19 and TRBJ1-4, is as follows: DGGITQSPKYLFRKEGQNVTLSCEQNLNHDAMYWYRQDPGQGLRLIYYSQIVNDFQKGDIAEGYSVSREKKESFPLTVTSAQKNPTAFYLCARGLQVEEKLFFGSGTQLSVL.

The chain is built from TRBV7-2 and TRBJ2-3; 8 bases align to TRBD2. Germline V CDR1 and CDR2: SGHTA, FQGNSA. V lost 5 bases and J lost 5; bases outside the gene matches: 6. The CDR3 covers 14 residues. The CDR3 is CASSTGGARDTQYF. The CDR3 DNA follows: TGTGCCAGCAGCACCGGGGGGGCAAGAGATACGCAGTATTTT. Full variable domain (missing parts from reference TRBV7-2 and TRBJ2-3): GAGVSQSPSNKVTEKGKDVELRCDPISGHTALYWYRQSLGQGLEFLIYFQGNSAPDKSGLPSDRFSAERTGGSVSTLTIQRTQQEDSAVYLCASSTGGARDTQYFGPGTRLTVL.

This clone was seen once. The CDR3 is CASSLTGADTEAFF. CDR3 nucleotides: TGCGCCAGCAGCCTGACAGGGGCTGACACTGAAGCTTTCTTT. This chain links TRBV5-1 with TRBJ1-1; TRBD1 aligns across 8 bases. V trimming: 4 bases; J trimming: 3 bases; junction bases outside the gene matches: 5. Germline lookup yields CDR1 SGHRS and CDR2 YFSETQ. The CDR3 is 14 residues long.

The rearrangement joins TRBV19 to TRBJ2-1; D possibly corresponds to TRBD2 (6 bases). This CDR3 has 13 amino acids. CDR1 LNHDA and CDR2 SQIVND come from the germline V gene (reference sequence). The ends were cut back, 5 bases at V and 9 bases at J, with 14 bases in the middle. The CDR3 DNA follows: TGTGCCAGTAGTTCGACCCCGGAGGGTGAGCAGTTCTTC. This encodes CASSSTPEGEQFF.

This chain joins TRBV7-6 and TRBJ2-2; D is ambiguous. Germline V lookup: CDR1 SGHVS, CDR2 FNYEAQ. The CDR3 is 15 amino acids. Deletions cut 2 bases from V and 3 bases from J, with 10 bases between. This CDR3 is CASSLIASYTGELFF. The DNA of the CDR3 is TGTGCCAGCAGCTTAATCGCGTCGTACACCGGGGAGCTGTTTTTT.

The rearrangement joins TRBV9 to TRBJ1-5; the D is unclear. V lost 2 bases and J lost 5, with 11 bases in between. The CDR3 contains 14 residues. CDR1 and CDR2 from the germline V gene are SGDLS and YYNGEE. The CDR3 DNA sequence: TGTGCCAGCAGCGTCCACGGAGGCGATCAGCCCCAGCATTTT. Translated: CASSVHGGDQPQHF.

V usage is TRBV4-3 and J usage is TRBJ2-5; TRBD2 matches 8 bases. This CDR3 region has 14 residues. Germline CDR1 LGHNA, CDR2 YSLEER. The V segment lost 3 bases and the J segment 5 bases; nucleotides outside the gene matches: 5. Here the CDR3 reads CASSHGLARETQYF. CDR3 nucleotide sequence: TGCGCCAGCAGCCATGGACTAGCTAGGGAGACCCAGTACTTC.

Here the CDR3 DNA reads TGCGCCAGCAGCCCAACAGGGTACGGGACCTACGAGCAGTACTTC. Translation: CASSPTGYGTYEQYF. V and J are TRBV5-1 and TRBJ2-7; tentatively, D is TRBD1 (6 bases). The germline V gene encodes CDR1 SGHRS and CDR2 YFSETQ. The V end lost 4 bases, the J end lost 2 bases, and 16 bases lay between the germline ends. This CDR3 comprises 15 residues.

The chain is built from TRBV11-2 and TRBJ2-3; D may be TRBD1 (5 bases). The V and J ends lost 5 bases and 8 bases respectively, with 17 bases between them. Germline V gene sequence: CDR1 SGHAT, CDR2 FQNNGV. This CDR3 is built from 14 residues. CDR3 sequence reads: CASSIGHYGSTQYF. CDR3 nucleotides: TGTGCCAGCAGCATCGGACATTATGGTAGTACGCAGTATTTT. Together with reference TRBV11-2 and TRBJ2-3, the CDR3 gives the full variable domain: EAGVAQSPRYKIIEKRQSVAFWCNPISGHATLYWYQQILGQGPKLLIQFQNNGVVDDSQLPKDRFSAERLKGVDSTLKIQPAKLEDSAVYLCASSIGHYGSTQYFGPGTRLTVL.